This TCR beta chain was recorded in a study of cytomegalovirus exposure and HLA in healthy donors (dated by TCRdb to about 2017). For the study in its entirety: An earlier analysis of approximately 640 of the donors reported approximately 290 Gb of sequence data and 117 million unique TCR beta sequences from some 180 million T cells. The study aimed to test whether cataloging public T cell receptors could reveal signatures of past pathogen exposure. High-throughput TCR immunosequencing, statistical association of individual TCRs with disease status, and machine learning were combined to predict cytomegalovirus infection status. In addition to the first cohort of about 650 subjects, a separate validation cohort of some 120 different subjects was used. HLA typing covered class I and class II loci at four-digit resolution. Genome-wide SNP genotypes for about 65% of the roughly 670 donors were used in a later genetic analysis, which treated that subset as a discovery cohort. The T cell repertoires of 670 or so subjects were profiled by immunosequencing and related to cytomegalovirus serostatus. About five DR-DQ haplotypes were treated as single units for association and clustering because of strong linkage in the cohort. Donor age, sex, ethnicity and CMV serostatus were compiled together with the repertoire data. Rather than drawing on any new phenotypic data, the later analysis identified candidate immune exposures from TCR beta sequences and the way those sequences occurred across donors. The genetic ancestry cluster associated with self-reported Caucasian donors included about 84% of the approximately 400 genotyped donors. In a later analysis, previously published TCR beta repertoires from more than 500 donors were re-analyzed and high-resolution HLA genotyping was added so that TCR occurrence patterns could be studied. All discovery cohort repertoires had been generated on a single sequencing platform. Among some 410 genotyped donors of the cohort, an average of roughly 230,000 unique TCR beta nucleotide sequences was sequenced per donor, of which 15% to 20% were non-productive. Typing coverage differed by locus: A, B, C, DRB1 and DQB1 were typed in about 620-640 donors, DQA1 in 500 to 550, DPA1 in 600 to 610, and DPB1 in 400 to 490. An early release covering just under 650 HLA-typed donors comprised around 300 gigabases of sequencing data and around 85 million unique TCR sequences. In an earlier analysis of roughly 540 of the donors, high-throughput TCR beta sequencing was used to judge whether each TCR beta V gene segment behaved as functional or pseudogenic.

Library preparation employed the immunoSEQ multiplex PCR assay. A mixture of 60 forward primers for TCR Vbeta segments and 13 reverse primers for TCR Jbeta segments was used in the multiplex PCR. The CDR3 region of rearranged TCR beta genes was amplified from genomic DNA with a multiplex PCR assay. The amplified TCR beta libraries were sequenced on the Illumina HiSeq System as 87-base-pair reads. Turning to the authors' computational methods: Across the 666 repertoires, a later analysis counted approximately 83 million unique TCR beta chains, some 11 million of which were shared by at least two donors. Raw reads were error-corrected and collapsed into unique sequences by a nearest-neighbor algorithm in which closely related sequences were merged to remove PCR and sequencing errors. CDR3 sequences were aligned to IMGT reference sequences to assign V, D and J gene segments. For a sequence to be retained, at least a six-nucleotide match to both a V gene segment and a J gene segment was required. Rearrangements were classified as productive when the CDR3 lacked stop codons and remained in frame with V and J, and all other rearrangements were classified as non-productive. CDR3 was defined by IMGT convention, running from the second conserved V-encoded cysteine to the conserved J-encoded phenylalanine. The earlier analysis of fewer than 750 of the donors excluded sequences that lacked an unambiguous match to a single V gene segment. An earlier analysis of about 600 of the donors called V segments functional above 56.7% productive rearrangements and segregating when the between-donor standard deviation exceeded 5%. To diagnose cytomegalovirus status from the catalog of TCR beta chain sequences, a statistical classification framework was built. V and J gene assignment, in a later analysis, came from comparing TCR nucleotide sequences with IMGT/GENE-DB human TR gene sequences. A later analysis assigned CDR3 sequences and most-parsimonious VDJ recombination scenarios with the TCRdist pipeline. In a later analysis, every TCR beta chain was defined by the combination of its CDR3 amino acid sequence and its V-gene family, and reads without a unique V-gene family were dropped. A later analysis removed over 500 highly shared, low-generation-probability nucleotide sequences to deal with suspected cross-contamination and a sequencing artifact. A later analysis calculated a clonal expansion index for each public chain from normalized within-repertoire ranks of inferred template counts. A later analysis computed generation probabilities with a VDJ recombination model fitted to out-of-frame rearrangements, and checked the results against IGoR. A later analysis scored TCR-TCR, TCR-HLA and TCR-CMV co-occurrence with hypergeometric tests, applying a repertoire-size bias correction to TCR pairs. To estimate false discovery rates, a later analysis permuted the HLA or CMV assignments 20 times. In a later analysis, co-occurring TCRs were grouped with DBSCAN, and TCRdist sequence similarity was added when clustering was performed within HLA-allele-positive subsets. Repertoires with fewer than 30,000 or more than 120,000 public chains were left out of co-occurrence clustering, as were a few repertoires with anomalous nucleotide sharing. TCRdb limited this immuneACCESS table to in-frame rearrangements with V and J called. A share of clones is missing; checked studies link under half to unresolved V genes, and the rest is unexplained. V, J and clone size derive from that table, while D and trimming were established from the DNA sequence. This sample comprises 130,000 to 150,000 clones, around three quarters of them detected only once. 6.8% of the sample belongs to the ten largest clones.

On the study overall, not on this receptor specifically: Roughly uniform sequencing depth across donors was assumed in presence/absence analyses, although this assumption may not hold. Cytomegalovirus status was reported to be diagnosed by the classifier with high specificity and sensitivity in both the original and validation cohorts. For the cohort, immune exposure information was limited to CMV serostatus. In a later analysis, TCR association rates were found to vary across HLA loci, with the most associated TCRs seen for DRB1 alleles and the fewest for HLA-C alleles. In vitro tests confirmed that a few of the cytomegalovirus-associated TCR beta chains recognize cytomegalovirus antigens. A later genetic analysis associated a missense DCLRE1C variant with V-gene and J-gene trimming of TCR beta chains, and an independent cohort replicated the association. Roughly 15 rarely observed V segments, including chromosome 9 orphons, were excluded from the earlier analysis of 550 to 700 of the donors because counts were too low. In a later analysis, HLA-associated TCR beta chains showed more clonal expansion and lower generation probabilities than non-associated chains that were equally common. Some IMGT-functional V segments, including TRBV6-2 and TRBV6-3, could not be distinguished by the 87-base-pair reads and were therefore excluded. In an earlier analysis of around 600 of the donors, most TCR beta V segments were observed in productive rearrangements about 90% or about 30% of the time, broadly matching IMGT annotations. HLA typing was unavailable for some donors at each locus, so association tests used only the typed subset. Across donors, most TCR sequences were observed very rarely, whereas some public TCRs were present in many individuals. In the study, around 150 TCR beta chains were listed as associated with cytomegalovirus. Correlated functional status among segregating V segments might be attributable to linkage disequilibrium, but an unknown experimental factor could not be ruled out. In a later genetic analysis, fewer N-insertions in productive TCRs were reported among donors in an Asian-associated ancestry cluster than the roughly 700-donor mean. According to a later analysis, most CMV-associated TCR beta chains appeared to be HLA-restricted, and the HLA associations seemed to be driven largely by CMV exposure. According to the authors, the approach could potentially be generalized to other disease states and immunological phenotypes. According to a later analysis, parvovirus B19, influenza, CMV and Epstein-Barr virus appeared linked to several top co-occurrence clusters. When HLA alleles, especially DR and DQ, strongly co-occurred, attributing TCR associations to individual alleles was difficult. Only TCR beta chains were sequenced in this cohort, and the absence of alpha or paired-chain data limited detectable features. A cluster of highly shared sequence variants was judged likely to represent a technical artifact of the sequencing pipeline. A later analysis associated 16,951 TCR beta sequences with specific HLA alleles at a false discovery rate of 0.05. A further reported finding was that TCR beta sequences accurately predicted the HLA-A and HLA-B alleles for most subjects in the first cohort.

CDR3 length: 15 amino acids, cysteine to phenylalanine. Only CDR3 DNA remains: 45 bases, in frame from the first base. Ends trimmed: V by 6 bases, J by 2 bases; bases unmatched to a gene: 4. From the germline V gene (reference sequence), CDR1 is LNHDA and CDR2 is SQIVND. This clone has a single count. The antigen it recognizes is unknown. No much larger clone exists at a distance of one base, and base qualities are not known. The cohort consisted of 650 to 850 healthy bone marrow donors. All cohort members were sampled while nominally healthy, although unrecorded immune exposures were likely present. The donor tested CMV seropositive and was one of the 289 seropositive cohort members. A peripheral blood sample was collected from each donor, and TCR beta sequencing was performed on peripheral blood mononuclear cells. The Qiagen DNeasy Blood Extraction Kit was used to extract genomic DNA from the blood cell samples.

Specimen: PBMCs. The receptor comes from a man aged 40-49 years in good health and CMV-seropositive. This sequence uses TRBV19 and TRBJ2-2, and 9 junctional nucleotides match TRBD1. The DNA is TGTGCCAGTAGGTCGACAGGGGGAAACACCGGGGAGCTGTTTTTT. This sequence encodes CASRSTGGNTGELFF. Extended through the reference TRBV19 and TRBJ2-2 proteins, this CDR3 yields the full variable domain: DGGITQSPKYLFRKEGQNVTLSCEQNLNHDAMYWYRQDPGQGLRLIYYSQIVNDFQKGDIAEGYSVSREKKESFPLTVTSAQKNPTAFYLCASRSTGGNTGELFFGEGSRLTVL.